This T cell receptor beta chain was sequenced in a study of cytomegalovirus exposure and HLA in healthy donors. The table lists this clone with a count of one. PCR used 60 Vbeta primers and 13 Jbeta primers. Generated by immunoSEQ multiplex PCR, the TCRdb table keeps only in-frame clones and is missing some. The sample includes around 130,000 clones, 70% to 80% of them seen just once. Germline-derived CDR1 and CDR2 are GTSNPN and SVGIG (reference sequence). V was cut by 3 bases and J by 4 bases, with 12 bases left in between. This CDR3 has 13 residues. This sequence was found in a man aged 30 to 39 in good health and CMV-seronegative. Material: PBMCs. The V gene is TRBV30, the J gene TRBJ1-2, with TRBD1 as a possible D gene (5 bases). DNA for the CDR3: TGTGCCTGGAGCGCCAGGGTTAGCTATGGCTACACCTTC. Encoded protein: CAWSARVSYGYTF.